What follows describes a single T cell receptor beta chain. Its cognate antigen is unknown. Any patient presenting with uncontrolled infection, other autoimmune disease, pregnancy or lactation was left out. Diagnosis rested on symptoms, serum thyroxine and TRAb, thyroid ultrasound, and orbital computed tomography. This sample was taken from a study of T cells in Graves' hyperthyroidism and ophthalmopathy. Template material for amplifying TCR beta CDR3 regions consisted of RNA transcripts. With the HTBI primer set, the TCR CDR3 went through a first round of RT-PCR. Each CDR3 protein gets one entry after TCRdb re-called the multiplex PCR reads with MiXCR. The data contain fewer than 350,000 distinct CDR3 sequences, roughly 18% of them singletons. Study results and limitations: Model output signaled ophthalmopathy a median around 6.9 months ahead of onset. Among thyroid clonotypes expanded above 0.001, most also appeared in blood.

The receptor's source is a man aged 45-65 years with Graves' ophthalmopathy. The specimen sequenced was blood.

CDR3 residues: CASSLARGPNTGELFF. Written as DNA, the CDR3 is TGTGCCAGCAGCTTAGCAAGGGGCCCGAACACCGGGGAGCTGTTTTTT. The chain carries TRBV7-2 and TRBJ2-2; perhaps TRBD1 as D (5 bases). The V end was cut by 0 bases, the J end by 0 bases, with 8 bases between. This CDR3 is 16 amino acids long. Germline CDR1 is SGHTA and CDR2 is FQGNSA.